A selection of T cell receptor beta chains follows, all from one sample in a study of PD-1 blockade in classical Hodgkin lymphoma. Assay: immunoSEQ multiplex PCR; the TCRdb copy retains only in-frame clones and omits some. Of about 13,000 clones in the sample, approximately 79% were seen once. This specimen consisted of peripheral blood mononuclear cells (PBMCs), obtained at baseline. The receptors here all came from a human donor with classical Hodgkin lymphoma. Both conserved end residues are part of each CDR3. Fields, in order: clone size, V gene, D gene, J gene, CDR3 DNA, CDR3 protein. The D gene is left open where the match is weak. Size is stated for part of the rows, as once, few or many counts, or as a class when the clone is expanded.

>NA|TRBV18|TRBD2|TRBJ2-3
TGTGCCAGCTCCACTCTAGCGGGGCTAGCCGTAAATACGCAGTATTTT
CASSTLAGLAVNTQYF
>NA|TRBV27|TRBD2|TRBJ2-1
TGTGCCAGCAGCCGGGCCGGGACTAGACCCCATGAGCAGTTCTTC
CASSRAGTRPHEQFF
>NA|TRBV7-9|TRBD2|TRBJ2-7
TGTGCCAGCAGCTTAGGGCGAGCGGGAGGGCCTTACGAGCAGTACTTC
CASSLGRAGGPYEQYF
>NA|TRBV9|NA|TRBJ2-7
TGTGCCAGCAGCGTAGACACCGGGAGAGACGAGCAGTACTTC
CASSVDTGRDEQYF
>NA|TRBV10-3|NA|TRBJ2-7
TGTGCCATGGCGGACGGATCCTACGAGCAGTACTTC
CAMADGSYEQYF
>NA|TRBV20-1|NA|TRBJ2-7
TGCAGTGCCGCGAGCGGGTACGAGCAGTACTTC
CSAASGYEQYF
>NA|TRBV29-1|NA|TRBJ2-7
TGCAGCGTTCGAGAGACGGGGAGCACTCTCTACGAGCAGTACTTC
CSVRETGSTLYEQYF
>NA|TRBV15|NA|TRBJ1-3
TGTGCCACCAGCAGAGAACTGCCACACACTATCTCTGGAAACACCATATATTTT
CATSRELPHTISGNTIYF
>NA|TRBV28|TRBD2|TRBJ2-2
TGTGCCAGCAGTTTTTTACTAGCGGGAGATATGAGGTTCACCGGGGAGCTGTTTTTT
CASSFLLAGDMRFTGELFF
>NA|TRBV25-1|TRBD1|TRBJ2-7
TGTGCCAGCAGTATCGGGACAGTCCACGAGCAGTACTTC
CASSIGTVHEQYF
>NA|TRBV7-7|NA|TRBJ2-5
TGTGCCAGCAGCCACAGGGTTGGCGAGACCCAGTACTTC
CASSHRVGETQYF
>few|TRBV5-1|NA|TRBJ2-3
TGCGCCAGCAGCCAAACCAGGACCTACACAGATACGCAGTATTTT
CASSQTRTYTDTQYF
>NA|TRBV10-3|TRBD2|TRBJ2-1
TGTGCCGCAGGGAGTAGCGGGGGCTCCTACAATGAGCAGTTCTTC
CAAGSSGGSYNEQFF
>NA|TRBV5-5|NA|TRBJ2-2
TGTGCCAGCGGCAAAACGGTGGCCGGGGAGCTGTTTTTT
CASGKTVAGELFF
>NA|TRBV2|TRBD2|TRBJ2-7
TGTGCCAGCAGTGGGAGCGGGAGGGCCAGGAACGAGCAGTACTTC
CASSGSGRARNEQYF
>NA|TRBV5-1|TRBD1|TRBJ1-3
TGCGCCAGCAGCTTGGAAGCAGGGGGCGGAAACACCATATATTTT
CASSLEAGGGNTIYF
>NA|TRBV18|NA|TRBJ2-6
TGTGCCAGCTCACCTGGGGAGTCTGGGGCCAACGTCCTGACTTTC
CASSPGESGANVLTF